These 12 T cell receptor beta chains share one sample of origin, sequenced in a study of technical replicates of blood from several donors (dated by TCRdb to the late 2010s). Libraries came from the immunoSEQ multiplex PCR assay. TCRdb limited this immuneACCESS table to in-frame rearrangements with V and J called. A share of clones is missing; checked studies link under half to unresolved V genes, and the rest is unexplained. This sample comprises more than 75,000 clones, around 94% of them detected only once. Jointly, the top ten make up around 0.41% of the sample. Specimen: T cells isolated from PBMCs. Source of these receptors: a human donor in good health.

The chain recombines TRBV18 with TRBJ2-7, with D unclear. CDR1 KGHSH and CDR2 LQKENI come from the germline V gene. Trimming removed 2 bases at V and 4 bases at J, with 12 bases between. The CDR3 totals 14 residues. In DNA form, the CDR3 reads TGTGCCAGCTCACCAGAACTAAATTTTTACGAGCAGTACTTC. This translates into CASSPELNFYEQYF.

The genes are TRBV30 and TRBJ1-3; D call uncertain. The CDR3 runs to 14 residues. CDR1 GTSNPN and CDR2 SVGIG come from the germline V gene (reference sequence). The V and J ends lost 7 bases and 2 bases respectively, with 15 bases between them. This CDR3 reads CASRRGGTGNTIYF. DNA of the CDR3: TGTGCCTCTAGGCGGGGAGGGACTGGAAACACCATATATTTT.

The DNA for the CDR3 is TGTGCCAGCAGCCAAGCAACCTCGGGAGGGCTAGGAGATACGCAGTATTTT. Translated, it gives CASSQATSGGLGDTQYF. The V and J genes are TRBV14 and TRBJ2-3, with 8 bases aligning to TRBD2. This CDR3 has 17 residues. J lost 5 bases, V lost 1 base, and 11 bases had no gene match. The V gene's germline CDR1 is SGHDN and CDR2 FVKESK.

V and J are TRBV19 and TRBJ2-1; 13 bases are shared with TRBD2. Germline V lookup: CDR1 LNHDA, CDR2 SQIVND (reference sequence). J was trimmed by 9 bases and V by 2 bases; bases with no gene match: 7. This CDR3 region has 16 residues. CDR3: CASSIRTSGSMGEQFF. In DNA form, the CDR3 reads TGTGCCAGTAGTATAAGGACTAGCGGGAGTATGGGTGAGCAGTTCTTC.

CDR3 region: CASSVYIAYEQYF. The CDR3 DNA follows: TGTGCCAGCTCCGTTTATATAGCCTACGAGCAGTACTTC. The rearrangement links TRBV27 to TRBJ2-7; no clear D gene. V dropped 8 bases and J dropped 2 bases, with 13 bases sitting between them. Germline V lookup: CDR1 MNHEY, CDR2 SMNVEV (reference sequence). This CDR3 region has 13 residues.

V usage is TRBV27 and J usage is TRBJ2-1; D remains unclear. The V end lost 6 bases, the J end lost 8 bases, and 8 bases lay between the germline ends. CDR1 and CDR2 (germline): MNHEY, SMNVEV (reference sequence). The CDR3 consists of 11 residues. The CDR3 here is CASRIEHEQFF. The CDR3 region has the DNA TGTGCCAGCAGAATAGAGCATGAGCAGTTCTTC.

The chain links TRBV11-2 to TRBJ1-3; D remains unclear. Per germline, CDR1 SGHAT and CDR2 FQNNGV. The CDR3 loop spans 15 amino acids. V was cut by 4 bases and J by 3 bases, with 13 bases left in between. The CDR3 loop is CASSSVRWLGNTIYF. In DNA, the CDR3 is TGTGCCAGCAGCTCCGTCCGCTGGCTTGGAAACACCATATATTTT. Filled out from reference TRBV11-2 and TRBJ1-3, the complete variable domain reads EAGVAQSPRYKIIEKRQSVAFWCNPISGHATLYWYQQILGQGPKLLIQFQNNGVVDDSQLPKDRFSAERLKGVDSTLKIQPAKLEDSAVYLCASSSVRWLGNTIYFGEGSWLTVV.

This chain uses TRBV4-1 with TRBJ1-4; TRBD1 matches 9 bases. The CDR3 is 16 residues long. The V gene's germline CDR1 is MGHRA and CDR2 YSYEKL. V shed 4 bases and J 4 bases; nucleotides not matched to a gene: 7. The CDR3 is CASSPRDRALNEKLFF. CDR3 nucleotides: TGCGCCAGCAGCCCTAGGGACAGGGCTCTTAATGAAAAACTGTTTTTT.

The V call is TRBV4-3, the J call TRBJ2-2, with a possible D match to TRBD2 (6 bases). The CDR3 length is 14 residues. V lost 1 base and J 6 bases, leaving 9 bases between the germline ends. In germline, CDR1 is LGHNA, CDR2 YSLEER. The CDR3, as DNA: TGCGCCAGCAGCCAAGTTTGGGGGGCCGGGGAGCTGTTTTTT. It is translated as CASSQVWGAGELFF.

The rearrangement joins TRBV7-3 to TRBJ2-3; 7 bases are a match to TRBD2. In germline, CDR1 is SGHTA, CDR2 FQGTGA. There are 13 residues in the CDR3. V gave up 4 bases and J gave up 5 bases; unmatched junction bases: 3. The CDR3 DNA reads as TGTGCCAGCAGCTCCGGCGGGGGAGATACGCAGTATTTT. Protein: CASSSGGGDTQYF.

The chain joins TRBV2 to TRBJ2-3, with D uncertain. Germline lookup yields CDR1 SNHLY and CDR2 FYNNEI. With 2 bases removed from V and 3 bases from J, the gap between germline ends came to 6 bases. The CDR3 consists of 13 residues. In DNA, the CDR3 is TGTGCCAGCAGTGAAAAGCGAACAGATACGCAGTATTTT. Translated: CASSEKRTDTQYF.

Concerning this clone: Other DNA sequences of this sample code for an identical CDR3. This rearrangement joins TRBV29-1 to TRBJ1-2; D remains ambiguous. Germline loops: CDR1 SQVTM, CDR2 ANQGSEA. Trimming pared 1 base from V and 8 bases from J, leaving 11 bases between. The CDR3 is made up of 12 amino acids. CDR3: CSVEAGGNGYTF. CDR3 DNA: TGCAGCGTTGAAGCCGGAGGGAACGGCTACACCTTC.